The T cell receptor beta chain described here comes from a study of human thymus T cells. Repertoires were generated with immunoSEQ multiplex PCR, while TCRdb's copy carries only in-frame clones and drops some. The table includes about 78,000 clones, around 96% detected once. Thymus tissue for the work was resected from patients undergoing corrective heart surgery. The TCR was taken from a boy younger than two with a congenital heart defect but otherwise immunologically healthy. The sequenced material came from thymus tissue.

The CDR3 protein is CASSLMGSTYEQYF. DNA of the CDR3: TGTGCCAGCAGCTTAATGGGGAGTACCTACGAGCAGTACTTC. The rearrangement joins TRBV7-8 to TRBJ2-7, with a tentative D call TRBD2 (5 bases). Germline assignment: CDR1 SGHVS and CDR2 FQNEAQ. This CDR3 comprises 14 residues. Trimming left V 2 bases short and J 2 bases short, with 10 bases between.